Listed below are T cell receptor beta chains from one sample, sequenced in a study of yellow fever vaccine responses in identical twins. TCRdb ran MiXCR on the RT-PCR reads and lists one entry per CDR3 protein. The sample holds 20,000 to 25,000 distinct CDR3 sequences, under 80% seen once. The sample consisted of T cells from blood (PBMCs), unsorted or a sorted subset (not recorded which), taken before or after yellow fever vaccination (not recorded which). These receptors were obtained from a woman aged 18-29 years who received the yellow fever vaccine. CDR3s include the opening cysteine and the closing phenylalanine or tryptophan.

v_gene: TRBV9; j_gene: TRBJ1-1; CDR3aa: CASSRDQAGEAFF
v_gene: TRBV15; j_gene: TRBJ2-5; CDR3aa: CATTLTSGGQETQYF
v_gene: TRBV2; j_gene: TRBJ1-4; CDR3aa: CASRLSGPNEKLFF
v_gene: TRBV11-1; j_gene: TRBJ2-2; CDR3aa: CASSLLGPNTGELFF
v_gene: TRBV27; j_gene: TRBJ1-1; CDR3aa: CASSLWGREAFF
v_gene: TRBV7-9; j_gene: TRBJ2-3; CDR3aa: CASSATGLSTDTQYF
v_gene: TRBV29-1; j_gene: TRBJ2-7; CDR3aa: CSVGREYEQYF
v_gene: TRBV5-1; j_gene: TRBJ2-5; CDR3aa: CASSLWGGELQETQYF
v_gene: TRBV3-1; j_gene: TRBJ2-2; CDR3aa: CASSQGRQDYAGELFF
v_gene: TRBV7-9; j_gene: TRBJ1-6; CDR3aa: CASSLLGQGGSPLHF
v_gene: TRBV10-3; j_gene: TRBJ2-1; CDR3aa: CAIRVGAYNEQFF
v_gene: TRBV29-1; j_gene: TRBJ1-1; CDR3aa: CSVVGLATEAFF
v_gene: TRBV7-3; j_gene: TRBJ2-1; CDR3aa: CASSLRGDNEQFF
v_gene: TRBV5-1; j_gene: TRBJ2-2; CDR3aa: CASSLDRGQTGELFF
v_gene: TRBV14; j_gene: TRBJ1-1; CDR3aa: CASSQAWDTEAFF
v_gene: TRBV6-1; j_gene: TRBJ2-3; CDR3aa: CASRRVWSSTDTQYF
v_gene: TRBV2; j_gene: TRBJ1-6; CDR3aa: CASRKTGGDSPLHF
v_gene: TRBV2; j_gene: TRBJ2-5; CDR3aa: CATTDFSGRAWETQYF
v_gene: TRBV29-1; j_gene: TRBJ1-2; CDR3aa: CSVGTTGNYGYTF
v_gene: TRBV18; j_gene: TRBJ1-6; CDR3aa: CASSPMGGSPLHF
v_gene: TRBV28; j_gene: TRBJ2-5; CDR3aa: CASSDPRKQETQYF
v_gene: TRBV18; j_gene: TRBJ1-6; CDR3aa: CASSPWTGGLLNSPLHF
v_gene: TRBV5-6; j_gene: TRBJ2-3; CDR3aa: CASSLEADTQYF
v_gene: TRBV6-4; j_gene: TRBJ2-3; CDR3aa: CASSDAPATSTDTQYF
v_gene: TRBV12-3/TRBV12-4; j_gene: TRBJ2-1; CDR3aa: CASSQTSGSLNEQFF
v_gene: TRBV18; j_gene: TRBJ1-1; CDR3aa: CASSPQEVNTEAFF
v_gene: TRBV11-1; j_gene: TRBJ2-1; CDR3aa: CASSTTGVYNEQFF
v_gene: TRBV10-3; j_gene: TRBJ1-1; CDR3aa: CAISESRGSANTEAFF
v_gene: TRBV27; j_gene: TRBJ1-4; CDR3aa: CASSWTGATNEKLFF
v_gene: TRBV11-3; j_gene: TRBJ2-1; CDR3aa: CASSRLAGVISEQFF
v_gene: TRBV23-1; j_gene: TRBJ1-3; CDR3aa: CASSQLGLPGNTIYF
v_gene: TRBV2; j_gene: TRBJ2-1; CDR3aa: CASSAAGGYNEQFF
v_gene: TRBV2; j_gene: TRBJ2-7; CDR3aa: CASSEWGQTYEQYF
v_gene: TRBV3-1; j_gene: TRBJ2-7; CDR3aa: CASSQEPGFEQYF
v_gene: TRBV18; j_gene: TRBJ2-7; CDR3aa: CASSTFGTKGYEQYF
v_gene: TRBV5-1; j_gene: TRBJ1-1; CDR3aa: CASGLTTGGYTEAFF
v_gene: TRBV7-9; j_gene: TRBJ2-7; CDR3aa: CASSLRHYEQYF
v_gene: TRBV28; j_gene: TRBJ2-1; CDR3aa: CASIALTGEQFF
v_gene: TRBV5-6; j_gene: TRBJ2-3; CDR3aa: CASSFSADTQYF
v_gene: TRBV29-1; j_gene: TRBJ2-7; CDR3aa: CSVESGTEGYEQYF
v_gene: TRBV23-1; j_gene: TRBJ1-2; CDR3aa: CARNPGFNYGYTF
v_gene: TRBV3-1; j_gene: TRBJ1-2; CDR3aa: CASSQDLGVNYGYTF
v_gene: TRBV20-1; j_gene: TRBJ2-3; CDR3aa: CSARDDQRGSPITDTQYF
v_gene: TRBV5-1; j_gene: TRBJ2-3; CDR3aa: CASSLGGIGNTDTQYF
v_gene: TRBV10-3; j_gene: TRBJ2-1; CDR3aa: CAIGTSGGVSSYNEQFF
v_gene: TRBV11-1; j_gene: TRBJ1-1; CDR3aa: CASSSQGDTEAFF
v_gene: TRBV20-1; j_gene: TRBJ2-1; CDR3aa: CSASFVGLAGGNSYNEQFF
v_gene: TRBV24-1; j_gene: TRBJ1-1; CDR3aa: CATSDASGGTEAFF
v_gene: TRBV20-1; j_gene: TRBJ1-2; CDR3aa: CSAPGQGHGYTF
v_gene: TRBV28; j_gene: TRBJ2-3; CDR3aa: CASSHRRGDTQYF
v_gene: TRBV7-9; j_gene: TRBJ2-7; CDR3aa: CASSFQQGAFSYEQYF
v_gene: TRBV11-3; j_gene: TRBJ1-4; CDR3aa: CASSLGDRGSANEKLFF
v_gene: TRBV7-6; j_gene: TRBJ2-7; CDR3aa: CASSSTDWEQYF
v_gene: TRBV20-1; j_gene: TRBJ2-1; CDR3aa: CSARNAASADNEQFF
v_gene: TRBV28; j_gene: TRBJ2-5; CDR3aa: CASSSSWVGTQYF
v_gene: TRBV19; j_gene: TRBJ1-2; CDR3aa: CASRRQGVQANYGYTF
v_gene: TRBV11-3; j_gene: TRBJ2-1; CDR3aa: CASSLGPGAAYNEQFF